A selection of T cell receptor beta chains follows, all from one sample in a study of cytomegalovirus exposure and HLA in healthy donors. This table comes from immunoSEQ multiplex PCR, and its TCRdb copy is limited to in-frame clones, with some not included. The sample includes roughly 230,000 clones, around 90% of them seen just once. Sequences were obtained from PBMCs. These receptors were obtained from a girl aged 2 to 10 in good health and CMV-seronegative. Both conserved end residues are part of each CDR3. The order of the fields is clone size, CDR3 length, V gene, J gene, D gene, CDR3 DNA, CDR3 protein. D genes are given only for firm matches. The size entry is marked missing in some rows and otherwise reads once, few, many or a size class.

>-|12|TRBV19|TRBJ1-5|-
TGTGCCAGTAGTTCCGGAGGCCAGCCCCAGCATTTT
CASSSGGQPQHF
>-|13|TRBV5-4|TRBJ1-1|-
TGTGCCAGCAGCTCAGGGGTTCTCACTGAAGCTTTCTTT
CASSSGVLTEAFF
>-|16|TRBV2|TRBJ2-2|TRBD2
TGTGCCAGCAGTAGGGGACTAGCGGGGCCCACCGGGGAGCTGTTTTTT
CASSRGLAGPTGELFF
>-|11|TRBV30|TRBJ1-2|TRBD1
TGTGCCTGGACCCTAGGGGGCCCTTGCACCTTC
CAWTLGGPCTF
>-|13|TRBV29-1|TRBJ1-1|-
TGCAGCGTTGGGCCAGGGATGGGAACTGAAGCTTTCTTT
CSVGPGMGTEAFF
>-|14|TRBV2|TRBJ1-4|-
TGTGCCAGCAGGAACCGGGGGGCTAATGAAAAACTGTTTTTT
CASRNRGANEKLFF
>-|13|TRBV19|TRBJ1-4|-
TGTGCCAGTAGTATATCAGGTCCGGAAAAACTGTTTTTT
CASSISGPEKLFF
>-|15|TRBV7-7|TRBJ1-3|TRBD1
TGTGCTAGCAGCTTAGCGACAGGGGCGGGAAACACCATATATTTT
CASSLATGAGNTIYF
>-|14|TRBV6-1|TRBJ1-3|-
TGTGCCAGCAGGCAGGCCAGCTCTGGAAACACCATATATTTT
CASRQASSGNTIYF
>-|13|TRBV30|TRBJ2-7|TRBD2
TGTGCCTGGAGTTCCGGGGGGAACTACGAGCAGTACTTC
CAWSSGGNYEQYF
>once|14|TRBV5-1|TRBJ2-7|TRBD2
TGCGCCAGCAGCTTGACTAGCGGAGGTTACGAGCAGTACTTC
CASSLTSGGYEQYF
>-|12|TRBV11-2|TRBJ2-7|-
TGTGCCAGCAGCTGGATAAGGGGCGAGCAGTACTTC
CASSWIRGEQYF
>-|14|TRBV4-1|TRBJ1-1|-
TGCGCCAGCAGCCACGGAGGAGGCGGGACTGAAGCTTTCTTT
CASSHGGGGTEAFF
>-|13|TRBV7-2|TRBJ2-3|-
TGTGCCAGCAGTCGGGGGGGGACAGCTACGCAGTATTTT
CASSRGGTATQYF
>-|18|TRBV10-1|TRBJ2-7|TRBD2
TGCGCCAGCAGTGAGCCAGGATCGCCGACTAGCGGATCCTACGAGCAGTACTTC
CASSEPGSPTSGSYEQYF
>-|15|TRBV6-5|TRBJ2-1|TRBD2
TGTGCCAGCAGTTACGGCGGGAGGGCCGAAGATGAGCAGTTCTTC
CASSYGGRAEDEQFF